The 21 T cell receptor beta chains below all came from one sample that was sequenced in a study of T cells in tumors after PD-1 blockade. Sequenced by immunoSEQ multiplex PCR; TCRdb stores in-frame clones only, minus some. The table lists about 25,000 clones, roughly 80% of them singletons. Specimen: PBMCs, collected after anti-PD-1 treatment. These TCRs come from a human donor with basal cell carcinoma.

The rearrangement uses TRBV3-1 (or the pseudogene TRBV3-2) and TRBJ2-7, with TRBD1 identical over 9 bases. Germline V gives CDR1 LGHDT, CDR2 YNNKEL (reference sequence). V lost 1 base to trimming and J lost 2 bases; unmatched junction nucleotides: 12. The length of the CDR3 is 18 residues. The CDR3 DNA is TGTGCCAGCAGCCAAGGGCGGGACAGGGTTAAAAGGGCCTACGAGCAGTACTTC. This codes for CASSQGRDRVKRAYEQYF.

This chain connects TRBV6-1 to TRBJ1-3; D ambiguous. Per germline, CDR1 MNHNS and CDR2 SASEGT. V gave up 3 bases and J gave up 4 bases, with 10 bases separating them. This CDR3 spans 14 amino acids. The CDR3 bases are TGTGCCAGCAGTGATGGGGTGCTGGGAAACACCATATATTTT. It encodes CASSDGVLGNTIYF.

J is TRBJ1-2 and V is TRBV6-5; D ambiguous. The germline CDR1 and CDR2 sequences are MNHEY and SVGAGI. V was trimmed by 5 bases and J by 1 base, leaving 11 bases between them. This CDR3 spans 14 amino acids. CDR3 in DNA: TGTGCCAGCAGTAAGCCGACCGGTAACTATGGCTACACCTTC. Its protein is CASSKPTGNYGYTF.

The CDR3 DNA reads as TGTGCCAGCAGCCAAGAACGCAGGGGCAACTACAATGAGCAGTTCTTC. Translating gives CASSQERRGNYNEQFF. The J gene is TRBJ2-1, the V gene TRBV3-1 (or the pseudogene TRBV3-2); TRBD1 might be the D (6 bases). The CDR3 contains 16 residues. From germline, CDR1 is LGHDT and CDR2 YNNKEL (reference sequence). V dropped 0 bases and J dropped 3 bases, with 12 bases sitting between them.

V usage is TRBV7-8 and J usage is TRBJ2-5; the D is unclear. Trimming removed 5 bases at V and 0 bases at J, with 16 bases between. Looked up from germline, CDR1 is SGHVS and CDR2 is FQNEAQ. The CDR3 spans 16 residues. In DNA, the CDR3 is TGTGCCAGCAGCCCGAATTATGTGCCTAACCAAGAGACCCAGTACTTC. Translating gives CASSPNYVPNQETQYF.

The rearrangement links TRBV6-5 to TRBJ2-3; D possibly uses TRBD1 or TRBD2 (6 bases each). Per the germline V gene, CDR1 is MNHEY and CDR2 is SVGAGI. CDR3 size: 15 residues. V shed 7 bases and J shed 4 bases, with 18 bases lying between them. CDR3 loop: CASTTEWGASDTQYF. The CDR3 DNA sequence: TGTGCCAGCACGACCGAATGGGGGGCCTCAGATACGCAGTATTTT.

This rearrangement joins TRBV7-2 to TRBJ1-1; a weak D match, TRBD1 (5 bases). The CDR3 length is 16 residues. The germline CDR1 and CDR2 sequences are SGHTA and FQGNSA. V lost 5 bases and J lost 0, with 16 bases in between. CDR3 bases: TGTGCCAGCAGCCTAGACAGCTATGCCATGAACACTGAAGCTTTCTTT. Amino acid sequence: CASSLDSYAMNTEAFF.

The chain joins TRBV5-4 to TRBJ2-5, with TRBD2 matching over 7 bases. The CDR3 totals 14 residues. In germline, CDR1 is SGHNT, CDR2 YYREEE (reference sequence). Trimming removed 4 bases from V and 2 bases from J; junction bases left unmatched: 5. The CDR3 sequence is CASSPTGLQETQYF. The CDR3 DNA is TGTGCCAGCAGCCCCACGGGACTACAAGAGACCCAGTACTTC.

This chain links TRBV5-6 with TRBJ1-3; possible D gene TRBD1, 5 bases. The CDR3 sequence is 15 residues long. The germline gives CDR1 SGHDT, CDR2 YYEEEE. With 3 bases removed from V and 2 bases from J, the gap between germline ends came to 12 bases. The CDR3: CASSSPQGAGNTIYF. In DNA, the CDR3 is TGTGCCAGCAGCTCACCTCAGGGAGCTGGAAACACCATATATTTT.

The chain links TRBV6-5 to TRBJ2-3; tentatively, D is TRBD1 (6 bases). V dropped 6 bases and J dropped 5 bases, with 18 bases sitting between them. Germline loops: CDR1 MNHEY, CDR2 SVGAGI. There are 15 residues in the CDR3. The CDR3 DNA reads TGTGCCAGCAGGTTAGGGGGTGGAGTCGGAGATACGCAGTATTTT. Translation gives CASRLGGGVGDTQYF.

The chain recombines TRBV18 with TRBJ1-5; D is possibly TRBD1 (5 bases). Trimming shortened V by 6 bases and J by 2 bases, and 14 bases separated the two germline ends. Germline values: CDR1 KGHSH, CDR2 LQKENI. The CDR3 is made up of 15 amino acids. Here the CDR3 DNA reads TGTGCCAGCTCCTTAGTGGGGGAAGGCAATCAGCCCCAGCATTTT. Its translation: CASSLVGEGNQPQHF.

This chain uses TRBV30 with TRBJ1-2, with D perhaps matching TRBD1 (5 bases). Germline CDR1 and CDR2: GTSNPN and SVGIG (reference sequence). Deletions cut 5 bases from V and 0 bases from J, with 13 bases between. The CDR3 length is 14 residues. This CDR3 is CAWGAGVTNYGYTF. DNA of the CDR3: TGTGCCTGGGGGGCCGGGGTTACTAACTATGGCTACACCTTC.

The CDR3 loop is CASKENTEAFF. The CDR3 coding sequence is TGTGCCAGCAAGGAAAACACTGAAGCTTTCTTT. V usage is TRBV6-5 and J usage is TRBJ1-1; D is ambiguous. CDR3 length: 11 amino acids. Trimming cost V 7 bases and J 2 bases, with 5 bases left between them. CDR1 and CDR2 from the germline V gene are MNHEY and SVGAGI.

The V gene is TRBV15, the J gene TRBJ1-2, with 9 positions matching TRBD1. The CDR3 extends over 14 amino acids. Germline CDR1 is LNHNV and CDR2 is YYDKDF (reference sequence). J gave up 8 bases and V 5 bases, and 9 bases lay outside the gene matches. CDR3 region: CATSGTGNSLGYTF. As DNA, the CDR3 is TGTGCCACCAGCGGGACAGGGAATTCACTCGGCTACACCTTC.

The chain is built from TRBV21-1 and TRBJ2-3; the listed D gene, TRBD2, was not tested against the DNA. TRBV21-1 constitutes a pseudogene. CDR3 length: 17 amino acids. The CDR3 bases are TGTGCCAGCCCCCCTCCAGGCTCCCGGAGGTGGACAGATACGCAGTATTTT. This sequence encodes CASPPPGSRRWTDTQYF.

The sample holds one count of this clone. The V and J genes are TRBV18 and TRBJ1-1, with D uncertain. CDR3 length equals 13 residues. CDR1 KGHSH and CDR2 LQKENI come from the germline V gene. Trimming removed 3 bases from V and 1 base from J, with 6 bases in between. CDR3 nucleotides: TGTGCCAGCTCACCCCCGGGGAACACTGAAGCTTTCTTT. Amino acid sequence: CASSPPGNTEAFF. The whole variable domain, remainder taken from reference TRBV18 and TRBJ1-1, is NAGVMQNPRHLVRRRGQEARLRCSPMKGHSHVYWYRQLPEEGLKFMVYLQKENIIDESGMPKERFSAEFPKEGPSILRIQQVVRGDSAAYFCASSPPGNTEAFFGQGTRLTVV.

The rearrangement links TRBV6-1 to TRBJ2-3; 10 positions match TRBD1. Looked up from germline, CDR1 is MNHNS and CDR2 is SASEGT. V lost 2 bases to trimming and J lost 2 bases; unmatched junction nucleotides: 4. This CDR3 comprises 16 residues. In DNA form, the CDR3 reads TGTGCCAGCAGTGAACAGACAGGGGGCTACACAGATACGCAGTATTTT. Its translation: CASSEQTGGYTDTQYF.

The chain recombines TRBV2 with TRBJ2-3, with 9 bases that match TRBD1. The germline V gene has CDR1 SNHLY and CDR2 FYNNEI. This CDR3 contains 14 residues. V was pared by 5 bases and J by 1 base, with 1 base of the junction left unmatched. CDR3 sequence: CASSRTGGTDTQYF. The CDR3 coding sequence is TGTGCCAGCAGTAGGACAGGGGGCACAGATACGCAGTATTTT.

The chain couples TRBV6-5 to TRBJ2-7; weak D call: TRBD1 (5 bases). Trimming removed 2 bases from V and 10 bases from J, with 15 bases in between. Germline CDR1 and CDR2: MNHEY and SVGAGI. The CDR3 loop spans 13 amino acids. In DNA, the CDR3 is TGTGCCAGCAGTTACGATCCGACAGAGCGACAGTACTTC. Its translation: CASSYDPTERQYF.

The chain combines TRBV5-4 with TRBJ1-2, with D perhaps matching TRBD1 (6 bases). The germline CDR1 and CDR2 sequences are SGHNT and YYREEE (reference sequence). V lost 3 bases and J lost 5, with 23 bases in between. The CDR3 contains 17 residues. As DNA, the CDR3 is TGTGCCAGCAGCTCCCAGGGAGGCAGGGGCGAGGGGTATGGCTACACCTTC. This codes for CASSSQGGRGEGYGYTF.

The chain joins TRBV27 to TRBJ1-4, with 10 nucleotides matching TRBD1. V lost 2 bases to trimming and J lost 8 bases; unmatched junction nucleotides: 11. Germline CDR1 and CDR2: MNHEY and SMNVEV (reference sequence). This CDR3 spans 17 amino acids. CDR3 DNA: TGTGCCAGCAGTTTACAGACCGGGACAGGGGCAAGGGAAAAACTGTTTTTT. Translation: CASSLQTGTGAREKLFF. The full variable domain, with the rest looked up from reference TRBV27 and TRBJ1-4, is EAQVTQNPRYLITVTGKKLTVTCSQNMNHEYMSWYRQDPGLGLRQIYYSMNVEVTDKGDVPEGYKVSRKEKRNFPLILESPSPNQTSLYFCASSLQTGTGAREKLFFGSGTQLSVL.